These 17 T cell receptor beta chains share one sample of origin, sequenced in a study of blood T cells in healthy people across ages. Primers used in a second PCR of about 7 to 12 cycles were a sample-barcoded 5' primer and a J-beta primer mix. A single record per CDR3 protein comes from TCRdb applying MiXCR to the 5' RACE reads. This sample has over 300,000 distinct CDR3 sequences, with 50% to 60% found just once. The sample was blood. The receptor set was obtained from a man in his sixties in good health.

The chain has TRBV18 and TRBJ2-7; no firm D call. This CDR3 spans 12 amino acids. Trimming took off 4 bases at V and 5 bases at J, with 9 bases between the two ends. Per germline, CDR1 KGHSH and CDR2 LQKENI. CDR3 nucleotide sequence: TGTGCCAGCTCACAGAATAGGGACGAGCAGTACTTC. Its protein is CASSQNRDEQYF.

The chain is built from TRBV5-6 and TRBJ2-5; TRBD2 is a possible D gene (5 bases). This CDR3 spans 13 amino acids. V shed 5 bases and J shed 2 bases, with 10 bases lying between them. The germline V gene has CDR1 SGHDT and CDR2 YYEEEE. DNA of the CDR3: TGTGCCAGCAGTCGGGGATGGCAAGAGACCCAGTACTTC. This codes for CASSRGWQETQYF. Supplemented by reference TRBV5-6 and TRBJ2-5, the full variable domain reads DAGVTQSPTHLIKTRGQQVTLRCSPKSGHDTVSWYQQALGQGPQFIFQYYEEEERQRGNFPDRFSGHQFPNYSSELNVNALLLGDSALYLCASSRGWQETQYFGPGTRLLVL.

CDR3 residues: CASSQVELDADTQYF. CDR3 DNA sequence: TGCGCCAGCAGCCAAGTAGAATTGGACGCAGATACGCAGTATTTT. V is TRBV4-1 and J is TRBJ2-3; D is unclear. CDR3 length: 15 residues. The germline gives CDR1 MGHRA, CDR2 YSYEKL. Trimming shortened V by 1 base and J by 4 bases, and 12 bases separated the two germline ends.

This clonotype was seen only a few times. The CDR3 nucleotides are TGCAGTGCTAGACCCCAGCTTACAGCTTTCTTT. Translated, it gives CSARPQLTAFF. J is TRBJ1-1 and V is TRBV20-1; no clear D gene. Trimming removed 2 bases at V and 10 bases at J, with 11 bases between. The germline V gene encodes CDR1 DFQATT and CDR2 SNEGSKA (reference sequence). The CDR3 spans 11 residues.

In its sample, this clonotype was seen many times. A junction boundary mismatches the germline segment, possibly from a read error. V and J are TRBV28 and TRBJ2-4; no clear D gene. CDR1 and CDR2 (germline): MDHEN, SYDVKM. This CDR3 comprises 12 residues. CDR3 DNA sequence: TGCGCCAGCAGTTTAAGTAAAAACATTCAGTACTTC. It is translated as CASSLSKNIQYF.

V and J are TRBV25-1 and TRBJ2-1; D gene ambiguous. The DNA end favors TRBJ2-7, so the J call may be wrong. CDR1 is MGHDK and CDR2 is SYGVNS in the germline V gene. The CDR3 covers 15 residues. The CDR3 coding sequence is TGTGCCAGCAGTGACCCCCTAGGCCCCTACAATGAGCAGTACTTC. Translation gives CASSDPLGPYNEQYF.

The chain is built from TRBV15 and TRBJ2-5; unclear D gene. The CDR3 totals 13 residues. Trimming removed 0 bases from V and 1 base from J, with 3 bases in between. Germline V gene sequence: CDR1 LNHNV, CDR2 YYDKDF (reference sequence). CDR3 DNA: TGTGCCACCAGCAGAGACCTCCAAGAGACCCAGTACTTC. Its protein is CATSRDLQETQYF.

On this clonotype: An end of the junction does not agree with germline; a read error may underlie this. CDR3 amino acids: CSSSLMNRGGYNEQFF. In nucleotides, the CDR3 is TGTTCCAGCAGCTTAATGAACAGGGGCGGCTACAATGAGCAGTTCTTC. V is TRBV7-3 and J is TRBJ2-1; 7 nucleotides agree with TRBD1. The CDR3 extends over 16 amino acids. Looked up from germline, CDR1 is SGHTA and CDR2 is FQGTGA.

The genes are TRBV20-1 and TRBJ2-1; no definite D call. The germline V and J ends were trimmed by 6 bases and 1 base, with 16 bases remaining between them. The CDR3 is 15 residues long. The germline V gene encodes CDR1 DFQATT and CDR2 SNEGSKA (reference sequence). CDR3 bases: TGCAGTGCCGGCTGGAAGGGTGTATCCTACAATGAGCAGTTCTTC. Translated, it gives CSAGWKGVSYNEQFF.

The V call is TRBV30, the J call TRBJ2-7; TRBD2 is a possible D gene (6 bases). This CDR3 has 12 residues. The ends were cut back, 2 bases at V and 3 bases at J, with 8 bases in the middle. Germline lookup yields CDR1 GTSNPN and CDR2 SVGIG (reference sequence). CDR3 region: CAWSLSGYEQYF. The CDR3 DNA sequence: TGTGCCTGGAGTCTTAGCGGCTACGAGCAGTACTTC.

The chain uses TRBV18 and TRBJ1-2, with 11 nucleotides matching TRBD1. V lost 0 bases to trimming and J lost 5 bases; unmatched junction nucleotides: 8. Germline V gene data show CDR1 as KGHSH and CDR2 as LQKENI. The CDR3 is made up of 17 amino acids. CDR3: CASSPPGQGASGYGYTF. CDR3 in DNA: TGTGCCAGCTCACCACCAGGACAGGGGGCCTCGGGGTATGGCTACACCTTC.

This clonotype was seen repeatedly, ten times or more. This chain connects TRBV5-1 to TRBJ1-2; unclear D gene. Germline V lookup: CDR1 SGHRS, CDR2 YFSETQ. V lost 5 bases, J lost 8 bases, and 16 bases lay in between. This CDR3 region has 13 residues. CDR3 in DNA: TGCGCCAGCAGTCGGGCGGGTGACGGGGGCTACACCTTC. It specifies CASSRAGDGGYTF.

V and J are TRBV7-2 and TRBJ1-1; D remains ambiguous. Deletions cut 1 base from V and 4 bases from J, with 10 bases between. CDR3 length: 14 residues. Per the germline V gene, CDR1 is SGHTA and CDR2 is FQGNSA. The CDR3 DNA reads TGTGCCAGCAGCTTAGGGGGTGGGAGCACTGAAGCTTTCTTT. As protein: CASSLGGGSTEAFF. Together with reference TRBV7-2 and TRBJ1-1, the CDR3 gives the full variable domain: GAGVSQSPSNKVTEKGKDVELRCDPISGHTALYWYRQSLGQGLEFLIYFQGNSAPDKSGLPSDRFSAERTGGSVSTLTIQRTQQEDSAVYLCASSLGGGSTEAFFGQGTRLTVV.

The chain is built from TRBV4-2 and TRBJ2-3, with 8 bases identical to TRBD2. Trimming at V came to 3 bases and at J to 6 bases, leaving 8 bases not matched to a gene. This CDR3 has 15 amino acids. Germline CDR1 and CDR2: LGHNA and YNFKEQ. The CDR3 region is CASSQTGQREDTQYF. CDR3 bases: TGTGCCAGCAGCCAGACGGGCCAGCGGGAGGATACGCAGTATTTT.

The V call is TRBV10-1, the J call TRBJ1-2; 8 nucleotides match TRBD1. Germline assignment: CDR1 WNHNN and CDR2 SYGVQD (reference sequence). The ends lost 4 bases at V and 5 bases at J; junction bases unmatched: 6. This CDR3 is built from 14 residues. CDR3 residues: CASSGVQGAYGYTF. In DNA, the CDR3 is TGCGCCAGCAGTGGGGTGCAGGGGGCTTATGGCTACACCTTC.

This clonotype was counted only a few times. The chain is built from TRBV5-6 and TRBJ1-2, with 7 positions matching TRBD1. J was trimmed by 1 base and V by 1 base; bases with no gene match: 4. Per germline, CDR1 SGHDT and CDR2 YYEEEE. This CDR3 has 15 amino acids. As DNA, the CDR3 is TGTGCCAGCAGCTTGTCAGGGGGGAGTAACTATGGCTACACCTTC. Translation: CASSLSGGSNYGYTF.

This clonotype was seen more than once but under ten times. V is TRBV4-2 and J is TRBJ2-3, with 7 nucleotides matching TRBD1. The CDR3 is made up of 15 amino acids. The germline CDR1 and CDR2 sequences are LGHNA and YNFKEQ. Unmatched junction bases numbered 2, after V lost 1 base and J lost 1 base. CDR3 loop: CASSQGQGGTDTQYF. CDR3 bases: TGTGCCAGCAGCCAAGGGCAGGGGGGCACAGATACGCAGTATTTT.